This T cell receptor beta chain was profiled in a study of T cells in Graves' hyperthyroidism and ophthalmopathy. Across the study: Prior to any treatment, at the point of initial diagnosis, peripheral blood was collected. Study results and limitations: Among thyroid clonotypes expanded above 0.001, most also appeared in blood. Ophthalmopathy cases were set apart from stable hyperthyroidism by a 13 V-J model.

Amplified regions were TCR beta CDR3 sequences from RNA transcripts. Carried out on the TCR CDR3, a first-round RT-PCR used the HTBI primer set. TCRdb fed the multiplex PCR reads into MiXCR, producing one record per CDR3 protein. There are about 250,000 distinct CDR3 sequences in the sample; around 24% occur only once, and roughly a third lies in the top ten. Regarding this clonotype: As yet, its antigen is unknown.

Each ophthalmopathy patient scored at least 3 on the Clinical Activity Score and at least 4 on NOSPECS grade, with duration under 3 months. The sample comprised blood. This receptor was taken from a woman aged 40 to 50 with Graves' ophthalmopathy.

CDR3 amino acids: CASRSTHRAGANVLTF. DNA for the CDR3: TGTGCCAGCCGTTCAACCCACAGGGCTGGGGCCAACGTCCTGACTTTC. The chain carries TRBV6-4 and TRBJ2-6; possibly TRBD1 for D (6 bases). CDR1 is MRHNA, CDR2 SNTAGT, per germline. CDR3 length: 16 residues. V lost 8 bases to trimming and J lost 2 bases, with 16 bases between them.